This entry lists 12 T cell receptor beta chains sequenced from one sample in a study of cytomegalovirus exposure and HLA in healthy donors. Assay used: immunoSEQ multiplex PCR; TCRdb lists only in-frame clones, some missing. The sample lists under 300,000 clones, 90% occurring once. Sequencing used PBMCs. The receptors come from a woman aged 18-29 years in good health and CMV-seronegative.

This chain links TRBV19 with TRBJ2-3; 12 nucleotides agree with TRBD1. The CDR3 is made up of 16 amino acids. The germline V gene encodes CDR1 LNHDA and CDR2 SQIVND (reference sequence). V lost 6 bases, J lost 5 bases, and 9 bases stayed unmatched. The CDR3 DNA is TGTGCCAGTAGGAAGGGACAGGGGGCAATTGGAGATACGCAGTATTTT. This translates into CASRKGQGAIGDTQYF.

The chain uses TRBV6-1 and TRBJ1-2; D may be TRBD1 (5 bases). The CDR3 covers 14 residues. V lost 8 bases and J 0 bases, leaving 13 bases between the germline ends. CDR1 is MNHNS, CDR2 SASEGT, per germline. CDR3 DNA: TGTGCCAGCGCCCGACAGTCCCCTAACTATGGCTACACCTTC. Residues: CASARQSPNYGYTF.

As DNA, the CDR3 is TGTGCCAGCAGGGGCCAGACCTACTACAATGAGCAGTTCTTC. Translating it yields CASRGQTYYNEQFF. The chain combines TRBV6-1 with TRBJ2-1; D gene ambiguous. CDR3 length: 14 amino acids. Germline V gives CDR1 MNHNS, CDR2 SASEGT. Trimming took 6 bases from V and 3 from J, leaving 12 bases between them.

The chain combines TRBV27 with TRBJ1-2, with 7 nucleotides matching TRBD1. With V trimmed by 8 bases and J by 4 bases, 10 bases remained unmatched. CDR1 and CDR2 from the germline V gene are MNHEY and SMNVEV (reference sequence). This CDR3 comprises 14 residues. CDR3 residues: CASGLQGSPYGYTF. The CDR3 bases are TGTGCCAGCGGATTACAGGGGTCTCCCTATGGCTACACCTTC.

The chain has TRBV18 and TRBJ2-2, with TRBD1 matching over 7 bases. The CDR3 has 18 amino acids. V shed 2 bases and J 0 bases; nucleotides not matched to a gene: 9. Per germline, CDR1 KGHSH and CDR2 LQKENI. The CDR3 spells CASSPIDRALSNTGELFF. Here the CDR3 DNA reads TGTGCCAGCTCACCAATAGACAGGGCCCTATCGAACACCGGGGAGCTGTTTTTT.

The chain joins TRBV2 to TRBJ2-7; possible D gene TRBD1, 5 bases. CDR1 SNHLY and CDR2 FYNNEI come from the germline V gene. V was pared by 3 bases and J by 2 bases, with 11 bases between. CDR3 length equals 14 residues. CDR3 nucleotide sequence: TGTGCCAGCAGTGAGGTAACAGGTCCCTACGAGCAGTACGTC. It translates to CASSEVTGPYEQYV.

The V and J genes are TRBV6-1 and TRBJ1-2; tentative D call: TRBD1 (5 bases). Trimming cost V 6 bases and J 4 bases, with 15 bases left between them. The CDR3 is 14 amino acids. Per the germline V gene, CDR1 is MNHNS and CDR2 is SASEGT. The CDR3 nucleotides read TGTGCCAGCAGCCCGGATGGGGCTAGCTATGGCTACACCTTC. The encoded protein is CASSPDGASYGYTF.

The chain carries TRBV6-5 and TRBJ2-4; 7 bases map to TRBD1. The V gene end was trimmed by 5 bases and the J gene end by 7 bases; junction bases not matched to a gene: 11. CDR1 MNHEY and CDR2 SVGAGI come from the germline V gene. The CDR3 runs to 15 residues. CDR3 nucleotides: TGTGCCAGCAGTCCAACATCGGGACAGAGCAACATTCAGTACTTC. This gives the protein CASSPTSGQSNIQYF.

Note on this clone: Within the sample, other DNA sequences also encode this same CDR3. This sequence joins TRBV5-1 and TRBJ1-1, with D uncertain. Trimming cost V 0 bases and J 0 bases, with 6 bases left between them. The CDR3 runs 14 residues. Germline loops: CDR1 SGHRS, CDR2 YFSETQ. CDR3 in amino acids: CASSLGQVNTEAFF. CDR3 DNA: TGCGCCAGCAGCTTGGGTCAGGTGAACACTGAAGCTTTCTTT.

The V call is TRBV19, the J call TRBJ2-5, with D perhaps TRBD1 (5 bases). CDR3 length: 13 amino acids. Trimming cost V 3 bases and J 1 base, with 6 bases left between them. Germline-derived CDR1 and CDR2 are LNHDA and SQIVND (reference sequence). CDR3 protein: CASSMQGQETQYF. Written as DNA, the CDR3 is TGTGCCAGTAGTATGCAGGGCCAAGAGACCCAGTACTTC. Variable domain in full (rest from reference TRBV19 and TRBJ2-5): DGGITQSPKYLFRKEGQNVTLSCEQNLNHDAMYWYRQDPGQGLRLIYYSQIVNDFQKGDIAEGYSVSREKKESFPLTVTSAQKNPTAFYLCASSMQGQETQYFGPGTRLLVL.

This clone was seen a handful of times. The V and J genes are TRBV30 and TRBJ2-5, with TRBD1 matching over 9 bases. This CDR3 contains 14 residues. Germline V gene data show CDR1 as GTSNPN and CDR2 as SVGIG (reference sequence). Trimming removed 4 bases from V and 2 bases from J; junction bases left unmatched: 5. The CDR3 DNA reads as TGTGCCTGGACGGCCGACAGGGGGCAAGAGACCCAGTACTTC. Its protein product is CAWTADRGQETQYF.

V usage is TRBV5-1 and J usage is TRBJ1-5; D is ambiguous. The CDR3 covers 16 residues. Germline V CDR1 and CDR2: SGHRS, YFSETQ. V was cut by 6 bases and J by 2 bases, with 18 bases left in between. The CDR3 is CASTYRDSMRNQPQHF. In DNA form, the CDR3 reads TGCGCCAGCACTTACAGAGATTCTATGCGCAATCAGCCCCAGCATTTT.